The clone carrying this T cell receptor beta chain has only a few counts. Its antigen is currently unknown. There are 15 residues in the CDR3. From germline, CDR1 is SGDLS and CDR2 YYNGEE. Trimming pared 1 base from V and 5 bases from J, leaving 12 bases between. This sample was taken from a study of T cells in Graves' hyperthyroidism and ophthalmopathy. General study findings and limits: Expanded thyroid clonotypes (above 0.001) were mostly also found in blood.

Amplification yielded TCR beta CDR3 regions, with RNA transcripts as the source. The TCR CDR3 was amplified in a first-round RT-PCR using the HTBI primer set. TCRdb independently ran MiXCR on the multiplex PCR reads; one entry per CDR3 protein. The table shows about 290,000 distinct CDR3 sequences, with approximately 14% occurring only once. This clonotype was sampled from a woman between 35 and 50 years old with Graves' hyperthyroidism. The source material was blood. The V and J genes are TRBV9 and TRBJ1-4; D may be TRBD1 (6 bases). The CDR3 region has the DNA TGTGCCAGCAGCGTAAGGGGGGGCAAGAATGAAAAACTGTTTTTT. Its protein product is CASSVRGGKNEKLFF.